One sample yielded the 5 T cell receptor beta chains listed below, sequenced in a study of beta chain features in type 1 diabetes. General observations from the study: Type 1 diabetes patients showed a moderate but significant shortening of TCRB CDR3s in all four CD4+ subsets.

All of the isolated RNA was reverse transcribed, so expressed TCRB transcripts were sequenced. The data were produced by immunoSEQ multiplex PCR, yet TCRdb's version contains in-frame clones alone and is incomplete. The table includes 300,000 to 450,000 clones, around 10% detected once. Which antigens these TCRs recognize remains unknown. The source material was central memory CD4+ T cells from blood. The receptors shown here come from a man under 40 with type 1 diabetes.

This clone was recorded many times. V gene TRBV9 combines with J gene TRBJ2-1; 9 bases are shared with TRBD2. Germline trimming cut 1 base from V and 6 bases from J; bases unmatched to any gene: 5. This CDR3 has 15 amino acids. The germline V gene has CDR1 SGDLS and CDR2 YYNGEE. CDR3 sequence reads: CASSVSSGASNEQFF. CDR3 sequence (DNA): TGTGCCAGCAGCGTATCTAGCGGGGCTTCCAATGAGCAGTTCTTC. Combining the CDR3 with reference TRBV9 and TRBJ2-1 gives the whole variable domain DSGVTQTPKHLITATGQRVTLRCSPRSGDLSVYWYQQSLDQGLQFLIQYYNGEERAKGNILERFSAQQFPDLHSELNLSSLELGDSALYFCASSVSSGASNEQFFGPGTRLTVL.

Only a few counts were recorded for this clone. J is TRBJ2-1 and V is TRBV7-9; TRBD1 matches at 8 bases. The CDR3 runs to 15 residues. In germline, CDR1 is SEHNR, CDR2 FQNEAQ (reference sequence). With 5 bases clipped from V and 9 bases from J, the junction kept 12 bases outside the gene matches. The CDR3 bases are TGTGCCAGCAGCCTCGCCAGGGGGCTAAGCGGTGAGCAGTTCTTC. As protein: CASSLARGLSGEQFF.

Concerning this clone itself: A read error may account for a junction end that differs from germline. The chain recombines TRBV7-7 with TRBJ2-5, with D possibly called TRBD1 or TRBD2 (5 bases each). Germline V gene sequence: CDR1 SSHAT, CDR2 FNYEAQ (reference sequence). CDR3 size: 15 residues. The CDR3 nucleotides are TGTGCTAGCAGCTTAGCGCTCGGCAGGGAAGAGACCCAGTACTTC. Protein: CASSLALGREETQYF.

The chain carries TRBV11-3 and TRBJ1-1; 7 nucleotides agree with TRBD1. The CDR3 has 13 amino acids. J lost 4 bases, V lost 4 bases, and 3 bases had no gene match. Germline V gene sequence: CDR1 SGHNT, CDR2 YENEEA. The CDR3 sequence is CASSSTGSTEAFF. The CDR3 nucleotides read TGTGCCAGCAGCTCGACAGGGAGCACTGAAGCTTTCTTT.

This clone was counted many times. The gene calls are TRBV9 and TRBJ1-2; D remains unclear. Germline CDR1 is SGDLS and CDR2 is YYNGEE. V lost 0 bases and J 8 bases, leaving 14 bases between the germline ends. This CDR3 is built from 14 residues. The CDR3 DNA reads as TGTGCCAGCAGCGTAGACGGCTATCTAGGAGGCTACACCTTC. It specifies CASSVDGYLGGYTF.